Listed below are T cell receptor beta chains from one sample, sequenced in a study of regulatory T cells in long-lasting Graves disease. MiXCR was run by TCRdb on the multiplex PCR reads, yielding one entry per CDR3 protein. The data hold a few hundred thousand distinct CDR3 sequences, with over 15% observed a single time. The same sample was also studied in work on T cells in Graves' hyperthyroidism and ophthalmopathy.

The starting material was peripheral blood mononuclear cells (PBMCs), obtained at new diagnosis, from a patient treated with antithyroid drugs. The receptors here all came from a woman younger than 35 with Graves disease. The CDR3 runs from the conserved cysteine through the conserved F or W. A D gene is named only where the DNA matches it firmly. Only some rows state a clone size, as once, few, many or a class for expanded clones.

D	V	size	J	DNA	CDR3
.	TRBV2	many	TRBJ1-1	TGTGCCAAATCGGACAGGAACACTGAAGCTTTCTTT	CAKSDRNTEAFF
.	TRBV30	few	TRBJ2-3	TGTGCCTGGCAGTCTGCTAGCACAGATACGCAGTATTTT	CAWQSASTDTQYF
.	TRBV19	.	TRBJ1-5	TGTGCCAGTAGTATAGGAGTGGGACAAAGTAATCAGCCCCAGCATTTT	CASSIGVGQSNQPQHF
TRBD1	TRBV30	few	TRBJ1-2	TGTGCCTGGACCCCCGGGACAGGGGACGGCTACACCTTC	CAWTPGTGDGYTF
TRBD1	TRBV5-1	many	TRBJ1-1	TGTGCCAGCAGCCCAGCCGGGACAGCGAACACTGAAGCTTTCTTT	CASSPAGTANTEAFF
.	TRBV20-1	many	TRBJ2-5	TGCAGTGCTAGAGATCTTCGGCCTCGTACAACCCAGTACTTC	CSARDLRPRTTQYF
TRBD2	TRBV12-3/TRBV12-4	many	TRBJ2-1	TGTGCCAGCAGCCCTGGGACTAGCGGGGGTGAGCAGTTCTTC	CASSPGTSGGEQFF
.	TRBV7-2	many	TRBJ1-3	TGTGCCAGCAGCTTACAGTCGAACACCATATATTTT	CASSLQSNTIYF
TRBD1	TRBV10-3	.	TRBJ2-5	TGTGCCATCAGTGAGTCTGCGGGACAGGGAGGCCTCGGGGCCCAGTACTTC	CAISESAGQGGLGAQYF
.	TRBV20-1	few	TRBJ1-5	TGCAGTGCTCCACGGGAGTTTAATCAGCCCCAGCATTTT	CSAPREFNQPQHF
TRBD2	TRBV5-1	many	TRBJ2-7	TGCGCCAGCAGCTTGCATAGCGGGCCCTACGAGCAGTACTTC	CASSLHSGPYEQYF
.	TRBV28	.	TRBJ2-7	TGTGCCAGCAGGTGGACAAATATCTCCTACGAGCAGTACTTC	CASRWTNISYEQYF
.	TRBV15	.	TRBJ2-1	TGTGCCACCAGCAGAGCCCGAAATGAGCAGTTCTTC	CATSRARNEQFF
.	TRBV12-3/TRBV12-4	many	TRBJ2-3	TGTGCCAGCAGTTTAAGGGCCCAGGGCACAGATACGCAGTATTTT	CASSLRAQGTDTQYF
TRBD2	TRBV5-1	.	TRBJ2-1	TGCGCCAGCAGCTTGGATGTGGGAGGGCCACTGTTCTTC	CASSLDVGGPLFF
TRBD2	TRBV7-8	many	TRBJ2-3	TGTGCCAGCAGCTTATTATCCTGGACTAGCGGGATCAACACAGATACGCAGTATTTT	CASSLLSWTSGINTDTQYF
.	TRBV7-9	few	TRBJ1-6	TGTGCCAGCAGCTTAGGGCGGAATTCACCCCTCCACTTT	CASSLGRNSPLHF
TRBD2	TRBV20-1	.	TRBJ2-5	TGCAGTGCTCCCAATCCGCCAGCGGGAGGTACCCAAGAGACCCAGTACTTC	CSAPNPPAGGTQETQYF
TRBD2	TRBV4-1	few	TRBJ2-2	TGCGCCAGCAGCCAAGAACGGAGTAGCGGGAGTCGGGAGCTGTTTTTT	CASSQERSSGSRELFF
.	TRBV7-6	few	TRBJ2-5	TGTGCCAGCAGCTCGGCCGAAGAGACCCAGTACTTC	CASSSAEETQYF
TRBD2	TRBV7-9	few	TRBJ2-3	TGTGCCAGCAGCCTTCAGACTAGCGGGAGCACAGATACGCAGTATTTT	CASSLQTSGSTDTQYF
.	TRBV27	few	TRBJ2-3	TGTGCCAGCAGTTTTGACAGAAAAACAGATACGCAGTATTTT	CASSFDRKTDTQYF
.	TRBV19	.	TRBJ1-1	TGTGCCAGTAGTGCGGGACGTACTAAGAGGGACACTGAAGCTTTCTTT	CASSAGRTKRDTEAFF
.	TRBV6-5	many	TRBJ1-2	TGTGCCAGCAGTTATACGAGATCCTATGGCTACACCTTC	CASSYTRSYGYTF
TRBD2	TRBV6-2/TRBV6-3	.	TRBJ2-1	TGTGCCAGCAGTTACCCCAGCGGGAGAATTGGTGAGCAGTTCTTC	CASSYPSGRIGEQFF
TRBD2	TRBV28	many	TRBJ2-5	TGTGCCAGCACCTTATGGACTAGCGGGAGGGATGGGGGGACCCAGTACTTC	CASTLWTSGRDGGTQYF
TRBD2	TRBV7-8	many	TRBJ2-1	TGTGCCAGCAGCTTACAGGGAGCGGGAGCAAACAATGAGCAGTTCTTC	CASSLQGAGANNEQFF
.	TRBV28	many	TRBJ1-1	TGTGCCAGCAGTTCGCAGGGTCAACCCTGGGGCTTT	CASSSQGQPWGF
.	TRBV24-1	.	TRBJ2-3	TGTGCCACCAGTGATCGGAGTACAGATACGCAGTATTTT	CATSDRSTDTQYF